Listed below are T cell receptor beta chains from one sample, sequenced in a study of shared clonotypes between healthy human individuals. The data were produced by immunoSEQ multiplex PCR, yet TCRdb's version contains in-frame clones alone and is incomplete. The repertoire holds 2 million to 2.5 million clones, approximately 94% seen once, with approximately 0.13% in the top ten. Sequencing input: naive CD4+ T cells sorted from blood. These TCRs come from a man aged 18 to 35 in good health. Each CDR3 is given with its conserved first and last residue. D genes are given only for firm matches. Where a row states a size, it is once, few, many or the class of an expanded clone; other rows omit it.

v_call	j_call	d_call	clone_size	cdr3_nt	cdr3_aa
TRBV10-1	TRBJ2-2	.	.	TGCGCCAGCAGTGAGTCCCCACACAACACCGGGGAGCTGTTTTTT	CASSESPHNTGELFF
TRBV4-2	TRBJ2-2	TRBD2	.	TGTGCCAGCAGCCAAGAACGACTAGCGGGAGGGGAGCTGTTTTTT	CASSQERLAGGELFF
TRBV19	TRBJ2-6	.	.	TGTGCCAGTAGTACCAGCGAAGTGGCCAACGTCCTGACTTTC	CASSTSEVANVLTF
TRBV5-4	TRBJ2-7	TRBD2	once	TGTGCCAGCAGTCAAGGACTAGCGGGAGTCAGGGAGCAGTACTTC	CASSQGLAGVREQYF
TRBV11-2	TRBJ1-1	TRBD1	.	TGTGCCAGCAGCTTTAGAACAGGGGTAACTGAAGCTTTCTTT	CASSFRTGVTEAFF
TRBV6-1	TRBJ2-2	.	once	TGTGCCAGCAGTGAAGGAAGGTTAGGGATCGGGGAGCTGTTTTTT	CASSEGRLGIGELFF
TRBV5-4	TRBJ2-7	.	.	TGTGCCAGCAGCTATCATTCCTACGAGCAGTACTTC	CASSYHSYEQYF
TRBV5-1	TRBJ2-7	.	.	TGCGCCAGCTCCCCAAAACCGGCGAACTACGAGCAGTACTTC	CASSPKPANYEQYF
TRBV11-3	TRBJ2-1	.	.	TGTGCCAGCAGCTTGGAGGGGCCTGAGCAGTTCTTC	CASSLEGPEQFF
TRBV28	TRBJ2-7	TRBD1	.	TGTGCCAGCAGTTTAACCCGGACAGGGCGGGAGCAGTACTTC	CASSLTRTGREQYF
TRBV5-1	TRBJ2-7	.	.	TGCGCCAGCAGCTTGGTCCCGGGTCTGAGCTCCTACGAGCAGTACTTC	CASSLVPGLSSYEQYF
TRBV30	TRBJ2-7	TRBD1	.	TGTGCCTGGAGTGAGACAGGGGTGGGAGAGCAGTACTTC	CAWSETGVGEQYF
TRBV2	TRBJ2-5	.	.	TGTGCCAGCAGTGGCATAGGGGAAGAGACCCAGTACTTC	CASSGIGEETQYF
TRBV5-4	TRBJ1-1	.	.	TGTGCCAGCAGCCTCTCCATGAACACTGAAGCTTTCTTT	CASSLSMNTEAFF
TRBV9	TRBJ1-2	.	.	TGTGCCAGCAGCCCCCGGGGGGACGAGCTTGGTGGCTACACCTTC	CASSPRGDELGGYTF
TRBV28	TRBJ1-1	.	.	TGTGCCAGCAGCCCCGGAGGGTTCACTGAAGCTTTCTTT	CASSPGGFTEAFF
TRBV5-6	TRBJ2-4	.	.	TGTGCCAGCAGCTTGCCATGGGCTGGGAACATTCAGTACTTC	CASSLPWAGNIQYF
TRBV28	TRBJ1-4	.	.	TGTGCCAGCAGTTCGCGAGGGCCCTACTTCCCCGGAACTAATGAAAAACTGTTTTTT	CASSSRGPYFPGTNEKLFF
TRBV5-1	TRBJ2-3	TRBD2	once	TGCGCCAGCAGCTTCCGGGGGGGAGTCCCGACCCTCACAGATACGCAGTATTTT	CASSFRGGVPTLTDTQYF
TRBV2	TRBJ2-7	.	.	TGTGCCAGCGGTAGCTCCTACGAGCAGTACTTC	CASGSSYEQYF
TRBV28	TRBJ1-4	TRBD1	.	TGTGCCAGCAGTTTATGGGACAGGGCTGGTGAAAAACTGTTTTTT	CASSLWDRAGEKLFF
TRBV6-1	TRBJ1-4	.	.	TGTGCCAGCAGTGAAGCAGGCGGGGGTAATGAAAAACTGTTTTTT	CASSEAGGGNEKLFF